This T cell receptor (beta chain) was found in a study of T-cell reconstitution after alpha-beta-depleted transplantation in children. Study-level results: Several hundred expanded graft clones reportedly gave rise to the alpha-beta T cells present about two months after transplant. The origin of high day-60 TCRbeta diversity in some patients lay in surviving recipient T cells and thymic progenitors. By one year post-transplant, T-cell counts and diversity largely arose from T cells that were newly produced.

The CDR3 consists of 16 residues. CDR1 and CDR2 from the germline V gene are MGHRA and YSYEKL. The V and J ends lost 0 bases and 0 bases respectively, with 12 bases between them. As it was prepared, the TCRbeta library received unique molecular identifiers. TCRdb analysed the PCR reads with MiXCR anew, one entry per CDR3 protein. Altogether roughly 790,000 distinct CDR3 sequences are present, approximately 15% being singletons, with the ten largest covering approximately 5%. As regards this clonotype: Its cognate antigen is unknown.

The receptor comes from a male patient under 18 who had a stem cell transplant for acute lymphoblastic leukemia, so the T cells may come from the graft donor. Sequencing used PBMCs, mostly from graft donor cells, obtained 360 days after TCRalphabeta/CD19-depleted stem cell transplant. V is TRBV4-1 and J is TRBJ2-7, with D maybe TRBD2 (6 bases). The CDR3 here is CASSQDLRELSYEQYF. The DNA of the CDR3 is TGCGCCAGCAGCCAAGATCTTCGGGAGCTCTCCTACGAGCAGTACTTC.